Following are 25 T cell receptor beta chains from one sample sequenced in a study of response to subunit inactivated influenza vaccine. TCRdb processed the RT-PCR reads anew with MiXCR; each CDR3 protein has one entry. The table lists hundreds of thousands of distinct CDR3 sequences, approximately 24% of them singletons. Sequenced material: CD4+ T cells sorted from PBMCs, taken 5 to 6 days after vaccination. These receptors came from a man in his fifties or sixties who received an inactivated influenza vaccine.

The V and J genes are TRBV9 and TRBJ2-2, with 11 nucleotides matching TRBD2. The CDR3 totals 15 residues. Germline CDR1 and CDR2: SGDLS and YYNGEE. V lost 3 bases to trimming and J lost 5 bases; unmatched junction nucleotides: 3. The CDR3 loop reads CASSGSGRATGELFF. The CDR3 nucleotides read TGTGCCAGCAGCGGTAGCGGGAGGGCTACCGGGGAGCTGTTTTTT.

This rearrangement joins TRBV7-2 to TRBJ2-7; D possibly corresponds to TRBD2 (6 bases). The V gene lost 3 bases and the J gene lost 7 bases, with 22 bases spanning the gap. The CDR3 has 16 residues. The germline V gene encodes CDR1 SGHTA and CDR2 FQGNSA. The CDR3, as DNA: TGTGCCAGCAGCTTTCCCCCCGGGACTGGATCCTCGGAGCAGTACTTC. Its protein is CASSFPPGTGSSEQYF.

This clonotype was found a few times. The chain uses TRBV7-2 and TRBJ2-7; TRBD2 agrees at 13 bases. V dropped 5 bases and J dropped 6; count of bases not matched to a gene: 4. Germline CDR1 reads SGHTA; CDR2 reads FQGNSA. This CDR3 spans 14 amino acids. The CDR3 DNA is TGTGCCAGCAGCATTACTAGCGGGAGGGGCGAGCAGTACTTC. Protein sequence: CASSITSGRGEQYF.

The chain is built from TRBV6-5 and TRBJ2-5; 10 bases map to TRBD1. The CDR3 has 14 residues. Germline trimming cut 4 bases from V and 6 bases from J; bases unmatched to any gene: 5. Germline V gene data show CDR1 as MNHEY and CDR2 as SVGAGI. As DNA, the CDR3 is TGTGCCAGCAGTTCAGGGACAGGGGCGAAGACCCAGTACTTC. Its protein product is CASSSGTGAKTQYF.

The genes are TRBV18 and TRBJ1-2; D uncertain. This CDR3 is built from 15 residues. Trimming took off 5 bases at V and 1 base at J, with 14 bases between the two ends. Germline CDR1 KGHSH, CDR2 LQKENI. The CDR3 DNA sequence: TGTGCCAGCTCAATTGGAACCTCGGGTAACTATGGCTACACCTTC. Translation gives CASSIGTSGNYGYTF.

The rearrangement uses TRBV20-1 and TRBJ2-1; perhaps TRBD2 as D (6 bases). Germline lookup yields CDR1 DFQATT and CDR2 SNEGSKA (reference sequence). The V and J ends lost 3 bases and 10 bases respectively, with 16 bases between them. The CDR3 loop spans 13 amino acids. The CDR3 sequence: CSASGSDLWEQFF. The CDR3 DNA follows: TGCAGTGCTAGCGGGAGTGACCTGTGGGAGCAGTTCTTC.

This clonotype was counted a few times. The chain joins TRBV20-1 to TRBJ1-5; 9 positions agree with TRBD1. Trimming took 5 bases from V and 3 from J; bases not matched to a gene: 11. In germline, CDR1 is DFQATT, CDR2 SNEGSKA (reference sequence). The CDR3 totals 16 residues. Here the CDR3 DNA reads TGCAGTGCTCGACTACTGACAGGGGGGTTCAATCAGCCCCAGCATTTT. Translated: CSARLLTGGFNQPQHF.

The rearrangement links TRBV18 to TRBJ1-1, with TRBD1 identical over 7 bases. CDR3 length equals 16 residues. V lost 5 bases to trimming and J lost 5 bases; unmatched junction nucleotides: 14. The V gene's germline CDR1 is KGHSH and CDR2 LQKENI. The chain's CDR3 is CASSSSTGSIWTEAFF. The CDR3 DNA is TGTGCCAGCTCATCCTCGACAGGGTCCATTTGGACTGAAGCTTTCTTT.

This clonotype was counted between two and nine times. The V gene is TRBV5-6, the J gene TRBJ2-7; tentative D call: TRBD1 (6 bases). V lost 3 bases and J 6 bases, leaving 7 bases between the germline ends. CDR1 is SGHDT, CDR2 YYEEEE, per germline. The CDR3 covers 11 residues. The CDR3 here is CASSWGREQYF. The CDR3 DNA follows: TGTGCCAGCAGCTGGGGGCGCGAGCAGTACTTC.

This clonotype occurred a few times. The rearrangement links TRBV5-1 to TRBJ2-3; 9 bases are a match to TRBD1. CDR1 and CDR2 (germline): SGHRS, YFSETQ. The CDR3 runs to 13 residues. Trimming cost V 1 base and J 7 bases; bases outside gene matches: 1. The CDR3 DNA reads as TGCGCCAGCAGCTTGAACAGGGGGCATACGCAGTATTTT. Protein product: CASSLNRGHTQYF.

The J gene is TRBJ2-1, the V gene TRBV20-1; D unresolved. This CDR3 spans 17 amino acids. CDR1 and CDR2 from the germline V gene are DFQATT and SNEGSKA (reference sequence). V was cut by 0 bases and J by 1 base, with 16 bases left in between. The CDR3: CSARDRVTASSYNEQFF. CDR3 nucleotide sequence: TGCAGTGCTAGAGATAGGGTTACGGCCTCATCCTACAATGAGCAGTTCTTC.

This clonotype has only one observation. This CDR3 is CASAPTGGANNEQFF. The CDR3 nucleotides are TGCGCCAGCGCCCCGACAGGGGGCGCGAACAATGAGCAGTTCTTC. The chain employs TRBV5-1 and TRBJ2-1; 10 bases fit TRBD1. V dropped 7 bases and J dropped 5; count of bases not matched to a gene: 9. CDR1 SGHRS and CDR2 YFSETQ come from the germline V gene. The CDR3 is 15 amino acids.

The sample holds a few counts of this clonotype. The chain is built from TRBV7-2 and TRBJ1-6; 8 bases are shared with TRBD1. This CDR3 is built from 16 residues. Germline V gene lookup returns CDR1 SGHTA and CDR2 FQGNSA. V lost 4 bases, J lost 5 bases, and 7 bases stayed unmatched. The CDR3 nucleotides read TGTGCCAGCAGCTCGTCTTGGACAGGGAATAATTCACCCCTCCACTTT. Its translation is CASSSSWTGNNSPLHF.

The chain carries TRBV27 and TRBJ1-6; TRBD1 agrees at 8 bases. V lost 4 bases, J lost 2 bases, and 7 bases stayed unmatched. The V gene's germline CDR1 is MNHEY and CDR2 SMNVEV (reference sequence). The CDR3 is made up of 17 amino acids. Written as DNA, the CDR3 is TGTGCCAGCAGTTCACGGACAGGGATCGCCTATAATTCACCCCTCCACTTT. It is translated as CASSSRTGIAYNSPLHF.

This clonotype was seen only a few times. CDR3 DNA: TGCGCCAGCAGCTTGGCAGCTTGGGACCGCGGAAGGGGCACTGAAGCTTTCTTT. Protein product: CASSLAAWDRGRGTEAFF. The chain carries TRBV5-1 and TRBJ1-1; TRBD1 is a possible D gene (5 bases). The CDR3 is 18 amino acids. V lost 0 bases, J lost 4 bases, and 22 bases lay in between. Germline V lookup: CDR1 SGHRS, CDR2 YFSETQ.

This sequence joins TRBV14 and TRBJ2-1, with TRBD2 identical over 10 bases. J was trimmed by 8 bases and V by 4 bases; bases with no gene match: 8. The germline CDR1 and CDR2 sequences are SGHDN and FVKESK. The CDR3 covers 15 residues. The CDR3 DNA reads TGTGCCAGCAGCCGGGGGAGCGGGAGGGCCTATGAGCAGTTCTTC. It translates to CASSRGSGRAYEQFF.

This chain connects TRBV29-1 to TRBJ1-1; D unclear. The CDR3 is 15 amino acids. From germline, CDR1 is SQVTM and CDR2 ANQGSEA. V lost 0 bases and J 5 bases, leaving 16 bases between the germline ends. In nucleotides, the CDR3 is TGCAGCGTTGAAGATCGACGGCCGTTGAGGACTGAAGCTTTCTTT. Encoded protein: CSVEDRRPLRTEAFF.

The V call is TRBV10-3, the J call TRBJ1-5, with D uncertain. The CDR3 runs 14 residues. CDR1 and CDR2 from the germline V gene are ENHRY and SYGVKD. The V end lost 2 bases, the J end lost 6 bases, and 11 bases lay between the germline ends. CDR3 protein: CAISEDRVIQPQHF. The CDR3 region has the DNA TGTGCCATCAGTGAGGATAGGGTCATTCAGCCCCAGCATTTT.

This clonotype was observed a few times. The rearrangement uses TRBV25-1 and TRBJ1-3; TRBD1 is a possible D gene (5 bases). This CDR3 comprises 14 residues. V was pared by 1 base and J by 7 bases, with 11 bases between. The germline CDR1 and CDR2 sequences are MGHDK and SYGVNS. The CDR3 protein is CASSEWSQGNTIYF. The CDR3 DNA reads as TGTGCCAGCAGTGAATGGAGCCAGGGTAACACCATATATTTT.

The table lists this clonotype with a count of one. This sequence joins TRBV11-3 and TRBJ2-2; tentatively, D is TRBD1 or TRBD2 (5 bases each). The germline CDR1 and CDR2 sequences are SGHNT and YENEEA. The CDR3 loop spans 17 amino acids. The ends were cut back, 0 bases at V and 4 bases at J, with 15 bases in the middle. As DNA, the CDR3 is TGTGCCAGCAGCTTAGATGAGGGGAGATCCGCCACCGGGGAGCTGTTTTTT. It yields the protein CASSLDEGRSATGELFF.

CDR3 bases: TGTGCCAGCAGCCATGGACAGGGGGATAATTCACCCCTCCACTTT. Translation gives CASSHGQGDNSPLHF. The chain combines TRBV4-2 with TRBJ1-6, with 10 nucleotides matching TRBD1. There are 15 residues in the CDR3. V trimming: 3 bases; J trimming: 5 bases; junction bases outside the gene matches: 1. The germline gives CDR1 LGHNA, CDR2 YNFKEQ.

This clonotype was seen more than once but under ten times. The CDR3: CASSQRLTQGADTQYF. CDR3 nucleotide sequence: TGCGCCAGCAGCCAGCGTCTCACTCAGGGGGCAGATACGCAGTATTTT. The J gene is TRBJ2-3, the V gene TRBV4-3, with 7 nucleotides matching TRBD1. From germline, CDR1 is LGHNA and CDR2 YSLEER. The length of the CDR3 is 16 residues. Unmatched junction bases numbered 10, after V lost 3 bases and J lost 4 bases.

There are a few counts of this clonotype. The rearrangement links TRBV10-3 to TRBJ1-1; TRBD1 might be the D (5 bases). The ends were cut back, 4 bases at V and 2 bases at J, with 14 bases in the middle. Germline V gives CDR1 ENHRY, CDR2 SYGVKD. This CDR3 spans 15 amino acids. CDR3: CAISGGVVPNTEAFF. In nucleotides, the CDR3 is TGTGCCATCAGTGGAGGGGTTGTTCCCAACACTGAAGCTTTCTTT.

The rearrangement links TRBV5-1 to TRBJ2-5; 14 bases fit TRBD2. From germline, CDR1 is SGHRS and CDR2 YFSETQ. This CDR3 region has 15 residues. Trimming cost V 4 bases and J 8 bases; bases outside gene matches: 7. The chain's CDR3 is CASSRTSGRSGTQYF. The CDR3 nucleotides read TGCGCCAGCAGCCGGACTAGCGGGAGGAGTGGAACCCAGTACTTC.

V is TRBV5-1 and J is TRBJ2-5, with D maybe TRBD2 (6 bases). Trimming took 7 bases from V and 4 from J, leaving 20 bases between them. This CDR3 has 15 amino acids. Per germline, CDR1 SGHRS and CDR2 YFSETQ. This CDR3 reads CASDVGTLGGETQYF. CDR3 nucleotides: TGCGCCAGCGACGTCGGGACTCTTGGGGGAGAGACCCAGTACTTC.